This paragraph reports one T cell receptor beta chain. The sample belongs to a study of T cells in Graves' hyperthyroidism and ophthalmopathy. Each diagnosis drew on symptoms, thyroxine, TRAb, thyroid ultrasound and orbital computed tomography findings. Authors of the study amplified TCR beta CDR3 regions from RNA transcripts. During a first-round RT-PCR of the TCR CDR3, the HTBI primer set was used. TCRdb re-derived calls from the multiplex PCR reads in MiXCR, one entry per CDR3 protein. The repertoire holds approximately 640,000 distinct CDR3 sequences, with around 15% as singletons. CDR3 size: 15 residues. The germline V and J ends were trimmed by 2 bases and 0 bases, with 5 bases remaining between them. The germline gives CDR1 MGHRA, CDR2 YSYEKL.

This TCR derives from a man aged 45-60 years with Graves' hyperthyroidism. Material: blood. This chain links TRBV4-1 with TRBJ2-6; D unclear. CDR3 loop: CASSQSGSGANVLTF. The DNA for the CDR3 is TGCGCCAGCAGCCAATCCGGCTCTGGGGCCAACGTCCTGACTTTC.